This entry lists 14 T cell receptor beta chains sequenced from one sample in a study of T cells in women clearing cervical HPV infection listed by TCRdb under 2018. To prepare the library, the immunoSEQ multiplex PCR assay was applied. The source is immuneACCESS, and TCRdb retained only in-frame sequences with V and J called. Part of the clones is not carried over; for the studies checked, unresolved V genes explain less than half of this, and the remainder is unexplained. The sample's clone listing holds roughly 35,000 clones. 3.5% to 4.5% of the sample comes from the top ten. Sequencing input: blood buffy coat. The receptor source for this set is a woman aged 18 to 69 with a cervical HPV16 infection that either progressed to CIN3+ or cleared (not recorded which).

Points on this clone: The CDR3 goes on 3 residues after the read ends, and that part is filled in from the germline J gene. This chain connects TRBV20-1 to TRBJ1-2; D remains ambiguous. The CDR3 runs to 20 residues. The V gene's germline CDR1 is DFQATT and CDR2 SNEGSKA (reference sequence). CDR3 DNA (partial): TGCAGTGCTAGAGATAAGCTAGCGGGAGGTACGGTTCTCCACTACAATGAC. This codes for CSARDKLAGGTVLHYND. The CDR3 reads in full as CSARDKLAGGTVLHYNDYTF.

On this clone: The read finishes 3 residues shy of the CDR3 end, and the germline J gene is used to complete it. The V call is TRBV19, the J call TRBJ1-5; a weak D match, TRBD1 (5 bases). Germline-derived CDR1 and CDR2 are LNHDA and SQIVND (reference sequence). The CDR3 consists of 16 residues. Trimming took off 0 bases at V and 6 bases at J, with 15 bases between the two ends. This chain's CDR3 is CASSIEGQKGGQPQHF. CDR3 DNA (partial): TGTGCCAGTAGTATAGAGGGGCAGAAGGGAGGTCAGCCC.

Remarks on this clone: The read gets to within 3 residues of the CDR3 end, and the germline J gene fills in the rest. The chain is built from TRBV6-2 or TRBV6-3 and TRBJ1-4; a possible D gene is TRBD1 (6 bases). Trimming left V 5 bases short and J 5 bases short, with 21 bases between. The germline V gene has CDR1 MNHEY and CDR2 SVGEGT. The CDR3 runs to 17 residues. CDR3 DNA (partial): TGTGCCAGCAGTCTGGGGGACACAAGTATACTGAATGAAAAA. Translated, it gives CASSLGDTSILNEK. The whole CDR3 protein is CASSLGDTSILNEKLFF.

As for this clone: From the germline J gene comes the end of the CDR3, since the read stops 3 residues before it. The J gene is TRBJ2-5, the V gene TRBV7-2; D gene ambiguous. The CDR3 runs 13 residues. Germline loops: CDR1 SGHTA, CDR2 FQGNSA. Trimming left V 5 bases short and J 4 bases short, with 11 bases between. CDR3 in amino acids: CASSPRSRETQYF. The part of the CDR3 DNA that was read is TGTGCCAGCAGCCCTCGTTCCCGAGAGACC.

A remark on this clone: With the read ending 3 residues before the CDR3 end, the germline J gene is used to fill in that end. The chain couples TRBV4-2 to TRBJ2-1, with 8 bases matching TRBD2. Per the germline V gene, CDR1 is LGHNA and CDR2 is YNFKEQ. The CDR3 contains 16 residues. V shed 2 bases, J shed 0 bases, and the junction held 3 bases outside the gene matches. CDR3 DNA (partial): TGTGCCAGCAGCCAATGGCTAGCGGGCTCCTACAATGAG. Translating gives CASSQWLAGSYNE. The full CDR3 is CASSQWLAGSYNEQFF.

To note about this clone: Read sequence stops 3 residues before the CDR3 end, and the germline J gene provides the missing end. This chain links TRBV24-1 with TRBJ1-4; 7 bases are shared with TRBD1. This CDR3 contains 15 residues. The J segment lost 7 bases and the V segment lost 6 bases, leaving 10 bases of the junction unmatched. Germline V gene sequence: CDR1 KGHDR, CDR2 SFDVKD. The CDR3 sequence is CATSSTGTVGEKLFF. The DNA read from the CDR3 is TGTGCCACCAGTTCTACCGGGACAGTGGGTGAAAAA.

As concerns this clone: The missing CDR3 end, 3 residues past where the read stops, is filled in from the germline J gene. The chain uses TRBV18 and TRBJ1-2; a possible D gene is TRBD1 (5 bases). The CDR3 sequence is 14 residues long. In germline, CDR1 is KGHSH, CDR2 LQKENI. V was cut by 3 bases and J by 2 bases, with 10 bases left in between. The CDR3 bases that were read are TGTGCCAGCTCACCTACGACAGCAAACTATGGC. Its translation: CASSPTTANYG. The CDR3 as a whole reads CASSPTTANYGYTF.

About this clone: The read stops 3 residues short of the end of the CDR3; the missing end is completed from the germline J gene. The chain couples TRBV19 to TRBJ1-3, with 10 positions matching TRBD1. The CDR3 loop spans 16 amino acids. V was clipped by 6 bases and J by 0 bases; unmatched bases: 5. Germline CDR1 is LNHDA and CDR2 is SQIVND (reference sequence). The DNA read from the CDR3 is TGTGCCAGTAGGGGACAGGGGTTCAGCTCTGGAAACACC. This codes for CASRGQGFSSGNT. The full CDR3 protein is CASRGQGFSSGNTIYF.

As regards this clone: Read sequence stops 3 residues before the CDR3 end, and the germline J gene provides the missing end. The chain joins TRBV5-8 to TRBJ2-5; TRBD1 aligns across 9 bases. Trimming at V came to 1 base and at J to 4 bases, leaving 5 bases not matched to a gene. Germline CDR1 is SGHTS and CDR2 is YDEGEE. The CDR3 spans 15 residues. The CDR3 is CASSLWGQGRETQYF. CDR3 DNA (partial): TGTGCCAGCAGCTTGTGGGGACAGGGCCGAGAGACC.

As for this clone: The read finishes 3 residues shy of the CDR3 end, and the germline J gene is used to complete it. The chain has TRBV2 and TRBJ1-2; D is undetermined. Trimming pared 7 bases from V and 4 bases from J, leaving 13 bases between. Per the germline V gene, CDR1 is SNHLY and CDR2 is FYNNEI. This CDR3 has 13 amino acids. The CDR3 region is CASTLKVSYGYTF. The covered CDR3 bases are TGTGCCAGCACTCTGAAGGTTTCCTATGGC.

As concerns this clone: Sequencing ends 3 residues short of the CDR3 end; the germline J gene provides the rest. The chain is built from TRBV20-1 and TRBJ2-7; 13 nucleotides agree with TRBD2. The CDR3 is 15 amino acids. CDR1 DFQATT and CDR2 SNEGSKA come from the germline V gene (reference sequence). J gave up 3 bases and V 0 bases, and 2 bases lay outside the gene matches. CDR3 DNA, as far as it was read: TGCAGTGCTAGAGAGGGGACTAGCGGGGTCTACGAG. Translated, it gives CSAREGTSGVYE. The complete CDR3 sequence is CSAREGTSGVYEQYF.

Notes on this clone: The read stops 3 residues short of the end of the CDR3; the missing end is completed from the germline J gene. The chain combines TRBV11-2 with TRBJ2-7; 11 nucleotides agree with TRBD1. The CDR3 extends over 12 amino acids. Per the germline V gene, CDR1 is SGHAT and CDR2 is FQNNGV. V lost 8 bases, J lost 4 bases, and 1 base stayed unmatched. CDR3 DNA, as far as it was read: TGTGCCAGCGGGACAGGGGGGTACGAG. Amino acids: CASGTGGYE. The full CDR3 is CASGTGGYEQYF.

As concerns this clone: Read coverage stops 3 residues before the CDR3 terminus; the germline J gene supplies the remainder. V and J are TRBV5-1 and TRBJ2-2, with 7 positions matching TRBD1. CDR3 size: 16 residues. CDR1 and CDR2 from the germline V gene are SGHRS and YFSETQ. J lost 5 bases, V lost 4 bases, and 11 bases had no gene match. The CDR3 is CASSINRGRLTGELFF. The sequenced CDR3 bases are TGCGCCAGCAGCATAAACAGGGGCAGGTTGACCGGGGAG.

Comments on this clone: The read stops 3 residues short of the end of the CDR3; the missing end is completed from the germline J gene. The chain combines TRBV2 with TRBJ1-1; 8 bases fit TRBD1. The germline CDR1 and CDR2 sequences are SNHLY and FYNNEI. CDR3 size: 12 residues. V was clipped by 7 bases and J by 4 bases; unmatched bases: 2. The sequenced CDR3 bases are TGTGCCAGCACAACAGGGGGCACTGAA. Translated, it gives CASTTGGTE. The whole CDR3 sequence reads CASTTGGTEAFF.